This passage covers 12 T cell receptor beta chains from one sample sequenced in a study of CD8 T cells in ankylosing spondylitis. TCRdb passed the 5' RACE reads through MiXCR, listing each CDR3 protein once. The sample includes hundreds of thousands of distinct CDR3 sequences, roughly 20% seen only once; the top ten take under 4%. The sample was blood, either unsorted or a sorted T cell fraction (not recorded which). The receptors originated from a female donor with ankylosing spondylitis or in good health (not recorded which).

This clonotype has just a few counts. CDR3 residues: CSARGQGITEAFF. The CDR3, as DNA: TGCAGTGCTAGGGGGCAGGGCATCACTGAAGCTTTCTTT. V and J are TRBV20-1 and TRBJ1-1, with a weak D call TRBD1 (5 bases). V was pared by 3 bases and J by 4 bases, with 12 bases between. The CDR3 covers 13 residues. Germline V CDR1 and CDR2: DFQATT, SNEGSKA (reference sequence).

The chain uses TRBV5-1 and TRBJ1-5, with 9 positions matching TRBD1. CDR1 SGHRS and CDR2 YFSETQ come from the germline V gene. CDR3 length equals 16 residues. V dropped 5 bases and J dropped 1; count of bases not matched to a gene: 7. The CDR3 sequence is CASREGQGLSNQPQHF. As DNA, the CDR3 is TGCGCCAGCAGGGAAGGACAGGGGCTGAGCAATCAGCCCCAGCATTTT.

In its sample, this clonotype was seen once. This rearrangement joins TRBV3-1 to TRBJ2-5; 9 bases are a match to TRBD1. Germline V gives CDR1 LGHDT, CDR2 YNNKEL (reference sequence). V was pared by 4 bases and J by 5 bases, with 5 bases of the junction left unmatched. The length of the CDR3 is 14 residues. This CDR3 reads CASSPTGGIETQYF. For the CDR3, the DNA is TGTGCCAGCAGCCCGACAGGGGGGATTGAGACCCAGTACTTC.

The CDR3 DNA sequence: TGTGCCAGCAGTACTAATACGGACTACAATGAGCAGTTCTTC. Translating gives CASSTNTDYNEQFF. V is TRBV6-2 or TRBV6-3 and J is TRBJ2-1; D remains unclear. This CDR3 has 14 amino acids. The germline gives CDR1 MNHEY, CDR2 SVGEGT. Trimming took off 5 bases at V and 3 bases at J, with 11 bases between the two ends.

This clonotype came up a few times. J is TRBJ2-7 and V is TRBV9; 8 bases agree with TRBD2. This CDR3 comprises 15 residues. CDR1 and CDR2 (germline): SGDLS, YYNGEE. V gave up 4 bases and J gave up 3 bases; unmatched junction bases: 9. CDR3 bases: TGTGCCAGCAGCTCTCGAAGCGGGAGCGGCTACGAGCAGTACTTC. Amino acid sequence: CASSSRSGSGYEQYF.

This clonotype was recorded a few times. The V gene is TRBV15, the J gene TRBJ1-6; D is unresolved. Germline-derived CDR1 and CDR2 are LNHNV and YYDKDF (reference sequence). CDR3 length: 16 residues. The V end lost 5 bases, the J end lost 0 bases, and 11 bases lay between the germline ends. The CDR3 coding sequence is TGTGCCACCAGCGGGGAAAGCGGCTCCTATAATTCACCCCTCCACTTT. Translated: CATSGESGSYNSPLHF.

This clonotype was observed a few times. V gene TRBV12-3 or TRBV12-4 combines with J gene TRBJ1-4; the D gene is possibly TRBD1 (6 bases). V lost 0 bases and J lost 6, with 11 bases in between. CDR3 length: 15 residues. The CDR3 DNA sequence: TGTGCCAGCAGTTTAGCAGCCAGGGGAGATGAAAAACTGTTTTTT. Protein product: CASSLAARGDEKLFF.

V usage is TRBV20-1 and J usage is TRBJ2-1; 12 bases line up with TRBD2. CDR1 is DFQATT and CDR2 is SNEGSKA in the germline V gene (reference sequence). The CDR3 spans 17 residues. V shed 4 bases and J 6 bases; nucleotides not matched to a gene: 13. The CDR3 sequence: CSAILLLAGGPFNEQFF. The CDR3 DNA follows: TGCAGTGCTATCCTACTCCTAGCGGGAGGGCCGTTCAATGAGCAGTTCTTC.

V usage is TRBV6-2 or TRBV6-3 and J usage is TRBJ2-2, with TRBD2 matching 11 bases. V lost 6 bases and J lost 4; bases outside the gene matches: 16. CDR1 MNHEY and CDR2 SVGEGT come from the germline V gene. This CDR3 has 19 amino acids. CDR3: CASSLTTSGSPRGTGELFF. CDR3 in DNA: TGTGCCAGCAGCCTCACCACTAGCGGGAGCCCGCGGGGCACCGGGGAGCTGTTTTTT.

This clonotype was seen a few times. V gene TRBV7-2 combines with J gene TRBJ2-5, with D hard to call. Germline assignment: CDR1 SGHTA and CDR2 FQGNSA. The V gene lost 1 base and the J gene lost 4 bases, with 7 bases spanning the gap. The CDR3 contains 13 residues. CDR3 sequence: CASSLEKGETQYF. The CDR3 DNA sequence: TGTGCCAGCAGCTTAGAGAAGGGAGAGACCCAGTACTTC.

This clonotype was found a few times. The chain combines TRBV12-3 or TRBV12-4 with TRBJ2-7; D possibly corresponds to TRBD2 (5 bases). The CDR3 contains 14 residues. Between the trimmed V and J ends, which lost 6 bases and 2 bases, there was a span of 14 bases. For the CDR3, the DNA is TGTGCCAGCAGCCGTACTAGAACAGCCTACGAGCAGTACTTC. Its translation is CASSRTRTAYEQYF.

The sample holds many counts of this clonotype. The chain recombines TRBV5-1 with TRBJ1-1, with 7 bases identical to TRBD1. V gave up 0 bases and J gave up 3 bases; unmatched junction bases: 5. There are 15 residues in the CDR3. CDR1 is SGHRS, CDR2 YFSETQ, per germline. For the CDR3, the DNA is TGCGCCAGCAGCTTGGGACAGGGTCGGTACACTGAAGCTTTCTTT. This encodes CASSLGQGRYTEAFF.